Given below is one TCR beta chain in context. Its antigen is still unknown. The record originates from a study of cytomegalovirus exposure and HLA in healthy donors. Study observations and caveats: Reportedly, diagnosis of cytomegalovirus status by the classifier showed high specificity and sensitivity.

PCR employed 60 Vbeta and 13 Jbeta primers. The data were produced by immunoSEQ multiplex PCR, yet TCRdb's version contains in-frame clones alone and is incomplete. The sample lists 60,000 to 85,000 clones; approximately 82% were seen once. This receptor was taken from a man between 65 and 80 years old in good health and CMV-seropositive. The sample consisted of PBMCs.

The CDR3 region has the DNA TGCGCCAGCAGCCCTGCCGCTGGGGGAGGGTCCAATCAGCCCCAGCATTTT. Protein sequence: CASSPAAGGGSNQPQHF. The chain employs TRBV4-1 and TRBJ1-5; perhaps TRBD1 as D (5 bases). The CDR3 has 17 amino acids. V was trimmed by 4 bases and J by 3 bases, leaving 19 bases between them. CDR1 is MGHRA and CDR2 is YSYEKL in the germline V gene.